Here is one T cell receptor (beta chain) with its context. Its antigen is still unknown. Base qualities are not at hand, and no much larger clone is one base apart. These data originate in a study of OX40 agonist ivuxolimab in advanced cancers. For the wider study: Ivuxolimab was an agonistic, fully human IgG2 monoclonal antibody directed against OX40 (CD134), a costimulatory receptor. Intravenous ivuxolimab was administered to patients every 2 weeks at six dose levels: 0.01, 0.1, 0.3, 1.5, 3 and 10 mg/kg. Of the approximately 50 dose-escalation patients, hepatocellular carcinoma was present in around 20, melanoma in around 15, renal cell carcinoma in 9 and head and neck cancer in 9. In the dose-escalation cohort, 70% to 85% of patients were male, and the mean age was about 55 years, with a range of roughly 23 to 85. Patients were allowed to have had prior anti-PD-1, anti-PD-L1 or anti-CTLA-4 therapy, and 40% to 45% of the dose-escalation patients had been treated with checkpoint inhibitors. Partial responses occurred in three dose-escalation patients: two with cutaneous melanoma and one with hepatocellular carcinoma. Peripheral TCRbeta sequencing was intended to test whether TCR sequence diversity was altered and clonal T-cell expansion was caused by ivuxolimab. The paper covers the monotherapy dose-escalation part of the phase I ivuxolimab trial, which included N ≈ 50 patients. General study outcomes and caveats: In the 0.1-3.0 mg/kg groups, partial responders were among the patients with the lowest normalized peripheral clonal expansion, particularly in CD8+ T cells. After ivuxolimab, CD8+ T cells had more expanded clones than CD4+ T cells on average. Low levels of normalized T-cell clonal expansion were also shown by some nonresponding patients. At doses from 0.1 to 3.0 mg/kg, clonal expansion was seen in both CD4+ and CD8+ blood T cells between baseline and week 6. The antigen specificity of the clonally expanded peripheral T cells was not determined.

V was cut back by 7 bases and J by 0 bases, leaving a gap of 13 bases between them. CDR1 and CDR2 (SQVTM, ANQGSEA) derive from the germline V gene. The CDR3 runs 14 amino acids, cysteine and phenylalanine included. CDR3 DNA only is kept here, 42 bases in frame from base 1. For sequencing of the TCRbeta CDR3 region, genomic DNA was extracted from the sorted cells. The immunoSEQ Assay was used to sequence the TCRbeta CDR3 regions. TCRdb obtained this table from immuneACCESS and retained in-frame rearrangements with V and J assigned. These tables miss some clones; where compared with another copy, unresolved V genes account for less than half of the shortfall, and the remainder is unexplained. This sample lists 55,000 or so clones; about 88% were detected once. The top ten clones comprise just under 7% of the sample. The trial excluded patients who had a history of autoimmune disease or were on systemic immunosuppression. Peripheral blood for TCR sequencing was collected from all dose cohorts at baseline, on cycle 4 day 1, and on cycle 7 day 1. The samples were drawn from a first-in-human, open-label, multicenter phase I dose-escalation trial of ivuxolimab. Adults with locally advanced or metastatic melanoma, renal cell carcinoma, hepatocellular carcinoma or head and neck squamous cell carcinoma were enrolled in the trial. Before TCR sequencing, CD4+ T cells and CD8+ T cells from peripheral blood were sorted into separate populations.

This chain joins TRBV29-1 to TRBJ2-1, with TRBD2 as a weak D call on 6 bases. The input for sequencing was CD4+ or CD8+ T cells sorted from blood, taken in a trial of the OX40 agonist ivuxolimab. The receptor was derived from an adult with an advanced solid tumor such as melanoma, head and neck, liver or kidney cancer. The CDR3 protein sequence reads: CSAEGGASYNEQFF. The DNA sequence is TGCAGCGCCGAGGGCGGGGCCTCCTACAATGAGCAGTTCTTC.